The entry below gives a single T cell receptor (beta chain) sequence along with its context. The record originates from a study of T-cell reconstitution after alpha-beta-depleted transplantation in children. Preparing the TCRbeta library involved the use of unique molecular identifiers. TCRdb ran MiXCR on the PCR reads and lists one entry per CDR3 protein. The sample consists of about 400,000 distinct CDR3 sequences, around 21% of them appearing once. Germline V lookup: CDR1 SGHAT, CDR2 FQNNGV. The CDR3 contains 12 residues. Trimming removed 2 bases from V and 10 bases from J, with 9 bases in between.

This sample comprised PBMCs from the stem cell graft donor, obtained from the stem cell graft. The chain joins TRBV11-2 to TRBJ2-1; D uncertain. The receptor was derived from a human donor who donated a stem cell graft to a child with acute myeloid leukemia. This chain's CDR3 is CASSLIPWEQFF. The DNA for the CDR3 is TGTGCCAGCAGCTTAATCCCTTGGGAGCAGTTCTTC.